The 22 T cell receptor beta chains reported below all come from one sample, sequenced in a study of T cell repertoires in cytomegalovirus infection. Each CDR3 protein gets one entry after TCRdb re-called the reads with MiXCR. In the table there are roughly 730,000 distinct CDR3 sequences, roughly 30% of which are singletons. These receptors lack a known antigen. The sample in question was cultured PBMCs, obtained from culture after CMV antigen stimulation. Receptors were obtained from a human donor in good health (CMV status not recorded). Some clones in this sample may be carry-over from other donors' samples.

This sequence joins TRBV12-5 and TRBJ1-1, with D uncertain. Per the germline V gene, CDR1 is LGHNT and CDR2 is FRNRAP. The CDR3 length is 11 residues. The ends were cut back, 0 bases at V and 8 bases at J, with 4 bases in the middle. The CDR3 sequence is CASGLVPEAFF. The CDR3 DNA follows: TGTGCTAGTGGTTTGGTGCCCGAAGCTTTCTTT.

This chain links TRBV7-2 with TRBJ2-3, with D possibly matching TRBD1 (5 bases). The CDR3 extends over 13 amino acids. Between the trimmed V and J ends, which lost 5 bases and 6 bases, there was a span of 12 bases. CDR1 is SGHTA, CDR2 FQGNSA, per germline. The CDR3 here is CASSHTPGDTQYF. The CDR3 nucleotides are TGTGCCAGCAGCCACACCCCAGGGGATACGCAGTATTTT.

In this sample, this clonotype turned up a few times. Here the CDR3 reads CSARIVGTDQETQYF. The CDR3 nucleotides read TGCAGTGCTAGAATCGTCGGGACTGATCAAGAGACCCAGTACTTC. V is TRBV20-1 and J is TRBJ2-5; TRBD2 is a possible D gene (6 bases). This CDR3 comprises 15 residues. The germline gives CDR1 DFQATT, CDR2 SNEGSKA (reference sequence). Trimming left V 2 bases short and J 2 bases short, with 15 bases between.

The genes are TRBV20-1 and TRBJ2-7; D may be TRBD2 (7 bases). Germline CDR1 is DFQATT and CDR2 is SNEGSKA (reference sequence). The CDR3 is 15 amino acids. Trimming took off 6 bases at V and 7 bases at J, with 25 bases between the two ends. CDR3 in DNA: TGCAGTGCACGCCATGATAGGGGGGGCCTTGGGGAGCAGTACTTC. As protein: CSARHDRGGLGEQYF.

The chain links TRBV4-1 to TRBJ1-5; TRBD1 might be the D (5 bases). This CDR3 has 15 amino acids. CDR1 MGHRA and CDR2 YSYEKL come from the germline V gene. V was cut by 0 bases and J by 5 bases, with 11 bases left in between. CDR3 bases: TGCGCCAGCAGCCAAGATGGGCAGGGCCATCAGCCCCAGCATTTT. It translates to CASSQDGQGHQPQHF.

In its sample, this clonotype was seen many times. The gene calls are TRBV7-2 and TRBJ2-5; D is tentatively TRBD1 or TRBD2 (5 bases each). The CDR3 sequence is 12 residues long. Germline-derived CDR1 and CDR2 are SGHTA and FQGNSA. The V end lost 3 bases, the J end lost 6 bases, and 8 bases lay between the germline ends. CDR3 DNA: TGTGCCAGCAGCTTGTCGGGACAGACCCAGTACTTC. It yields the protein CASSLSGQTQYF.

The chain employs TRBV6-6 and TRBJ2-5; D might be TRBD1 or TRBD2, each matching 5 bases. The CDR3 runs to 16 residues. The ends were cut back, 0 bases at V and 3 bases at J, with 14 bases in the middle. The germline V gene encodes CDR1 MNHNY and CDR2 SVGAGI (reference sequence). The CDR3 DNA reads as TGTGCCAGCAGTTACTCGGCAGGGCTAGCAGAAGAGACCCAGTACTTC. It codes for CASSYSAGLAEETQYF.

The gene calls are TRBV4-2 and TRBJ2-5; D is tentatively TRBD1 or TRBD2 (5 bases each). The CDR3 is 16 residues long. Germline CDR1 LGHNA, CDR2 YNFKEQ. Trimming removed 1 base at V and 5 bases at J, with 17 bases between. CDR3 region: CASSQVNSRGDETQYF. DNA of the CDR3: TGTGCCAGCAGCCAAGTAAATTCGCGAGGGGACGAGACCCAGTACTTC.

The chain combines TRBV15 with TRBJ1-1, with a possible D match to TRBD1 (5 bases). Germline lookup yields CDR1 LNHNV and CDR2 YYDKDF (reference sequence). Trimming pared 0 bases from V and 2 bases from J, leaving 13 bases between. This CDR3 spans 16 amino acids. The CDR3 loop reads CATSREGPLANTEAFF. The DNA for the CDR3 is TGTGCCACCAGCAGAGAGGGGCCCCTGGCAAACACTGAAGCTTTCTTT.

This chain uses TRBV2 with TRBJ1-5; 7 nucleotides match TRBD1. The CDR3 contains 12 residues. Trimming at V came to 7 bases and at J to 9 bases, leaving 6 bases not matched to a gene. From germline, CDR1 is SNHLY and CDR2 FYNNEI. The CDR3 sequence is CASNNRGGPQHF. The CDR3 DNA sequence: TGTGCCAGCAACAACAGGGGTGGGCCCCAGCATTTT.

The chain couples TRBV6-1 to TRBJ1-5; D remains unclear. The CDR3 sequence is 14 residues long. CDR1 is MNHNS, CDR2 SASEGT, per germline. V lost 7 bases, J lost 6 bases, and 16 bases lay in between. CDR3 protein: CASTLGEIGQPQHF. The CDR3 coding sequence is TGTGCCAGCACTCTTGGGGAAATCGGTCAGCCCCAGCATTTT.

The V and J genes are TRBV2 and TRBJ2-3, with 9 bases identical to TRBD1. The V gene's germline CDR1 is SNHLY and CDR2 FYNNEI. There are 15 residues in the CDR3. With V trimmed by 3 bases and J by 6 bases, 7 bases remained unmatched. This chain's CDR3 is CASSESGTGRDTQYF. CDR3 DNA sequence: TGTGCCAGCAGTGAGTCGGGGACAGGGAGGGATACGCAGTATTTT.

This clonotype was detected only a few times. This sequence joins TRBV12-3 or TRBV12-4 and TRBJ1-1; D remains unclear. Deletions cut 6 bases from V and 11 bases from J, with 16 bases between. This CDR3 contains 12 residues. The CDR3 DNA reads TGTGCCAGCAGCCGCGAAATATCATTGGCTTTCTTT. Residues: CASSREISLAFF.

The V and J genes are TRBV5-4 and TRBJ2-2; either TRBD1 or TRBD2 may fit D (5 bases each). Trimming removed 6 bases at V and 5 bases at J, with 17 bases between. The germline gives CDR1 SGHNT, CDR2 YYREEE (reference sequence). This CDR3 is built from 15 residues. The DNA of the CDR3 is TGTGCCAGCAACCGGTGGGGGAGTAGGACCGGGGAGCTGTTTTTT. Protein product: CASNRWGSRTGELFF.

The chain joins TRBV11-2 to TRBJ1-2; 7 nucleotides match TRBD1. The CDR3 spans 16 residues. Germline V gives CDR1 SGHAT, CDR2 FQNNGV. V was pared by 5 bases and J by 4 bases, with 13 bases of the junction left unmatched. The CDR3 is CASSRGPTGVGYGYTF. The CDR3 region has the DNA TGTGCCAGCAGCCGGGGTCCAACAGGGGTTGGCTATGGCTACACCTTC. The full variable domain, rest sourced from reference TRBV11-2 and TRBJ1-2, is EAGVAQSPRYKIIEKRQSVAFWCNPISGHATLYWYQQILGQGPKLLIQFQNNGVVDDSQLPKDRFSAERLKGVDSTLKIQPAKLEDSAVYLCASSRGPTGVGYGYTFGSGTRLTVV.

This clonotype has just a few counts. Written as DNA, the CDR3 is TGTGCCATCAGTGACGGAGAGACCCAGTACTTC. Translation: CAISDGETQYF. The V gene is TRBV10-3, the J gene TRBJ2-5, with D unclear. The V and J ends lost 3 bases and 4 bases respectively, with 3 bases between them. Germline V gene sequence: CDR1 ENHRY, CDR2 SYGVKD. This CDR3 is 11 amino acids long.

The rearrangement links TRBV7-2 to TRBJ2-2; no clear D gene. Trimming pared 5 bases from V and 1 base from J, leaving 8 bases between. The CDR3 extends over 14 amino acids. Germline V lookup: CDR1 SGHTA, CDR2 FQGNSA. CDR3: CASSMDGNTGELFF. The DNA of the CDR3 is TGTGCCAGCAGCATGGACGGGAACACCGGGGAGCTGTTTTTT.

This clonotype was observed a handful of times. The chain joins TRBV6-6 to TRBJ2-3; D is undetermined. Germline assignment: CDR1 MNHNY and CDR2 SVGAGI (reference sequence). Trimming removed 0 bases at V and 2 bases at J, with 3 bases between. CDR3 length: 13 residues. The DNA of the CDR3 is TGTGCCAGCAGTTACTCCACCACAGATACGCAGTATTTT. It translates to CASSYSTTDTQYF.

This rearrangement joins TRBV12-3 or TRBV12-4 to TRBJ2-7, with 9 bases lining up with TRBD1. V was clipped by 7 bases and J by 2 bases; unmatched bases: 12. The CDR3 totals 16 residues. CDR3 sequence (DNA): TGTGCCAGCACCAGGGCCACCGGGACAGGGACCTACGAGCAGTACTTC. As protein: CASTRATGTGTYEQYF.

The chain links TRBV7-9 to TRBJ1-4; unclear D gene. Germline-derived CDR1 and CDR2 are SEHNR and FQNEAQ (reference sequence). Deletions cut 3 bases from V and 7 bases from J, with 12 bases between. The CDR3 loop spans 14 amino acids. The CDR3 here is CASSFSGAGEKLFF. The CDR3, as DNA: TGTGCCAGCAGCTTCTCAGGTGCGGGTGAAAAACTGTTTTTT.

This clonotype was seen ten or more times. CDR3 nucleotides: TGTGCCAGCCAGATCATACGGGCGGGAGGCTCGGTCGGGGAGCTGTTTTTT. Encoded protein: CASQIIRAGGSVGELFF. The chain carries TRBV7-8 and TRBJ2-2; TRBD2 agrees at 8 bases. Germline V gives CDR1 SGHVS, CDR2 FQNEAQ. With V trimmed by 8 bases and J by 7 bases, 18 bases remained unmatched. This CDR3 spans 17 amino acids.

This clonotype occurred a few times. The CDR3 DNA follows: TGTGCCAGCAGAACCCGGGGGGGGGATAATGAGCAGTTCTTC. Its translation is CASRTRGGDNEQFF. V and J are TRBV7-6 and TRBJ2-1, with TRBD2 matching over 8 bases. With V trimmed by 6 bases and J by 7 bases, 8 bases remained unmatched. Germline assignment: CDR1 SGHVS and CDR2 FNYEAQ. The CDR3 sequence is 14 residues long. Full variable domain (remainder filled in from reference TRBV7-6 and TRBJ2-1): GAGVSQSPRYKVTKRGQDVALRCDPISGHVSLYWYRQALGQGPEFLTYFNYEAQQDKSGLPNDRFSAERPEGSISTLTIQRTEQRDSAMYRCASRTRGGDNEQFFGPGTRLTVL.